These 31 T cell receptor beta chains were all obtained from the same sample, sequenced in a study of sequential checkpoint blockade in melanoma. Treatment described: randomized to nivolumab then ipilimumab (arm A) or the reverse (arm B). The data were produced by immunoSEQ multiplex PCR, yet TCRdb's version contains in-frame clones alone and is incomplete. The repertoire holds 30,000 to 45,000 clones, with around nine tenths as singletons. Material: CD8+ T cells sorted from blood (inferred from file names), obtained from a patient given nivolumab and ipilimumab in sequence. The receptors originated from a human donor with melanoma.

This clone was recorded only once. The V and J genes are TRBV11-2 and TRBJ1-5; tentative D call: TRBD1 (5 bases). The V gene's germline CDR1 is SGHAT and CDR2 FQNNGV. Trimming took off 3 bases at V and 8 bases at J, with 11 bases between the two ends. The CDR3 has 13 residues. The CDR3 loop is CASSLSGGEPQHF. For the CDR3, the DNA is TGTGCCAGCAGCTTGAGCGGGGGGGAGCCCCAGCATTTT.

The genes are TRBV6-5 and TRBJ2-1; 9 bases agree with TRBD2. Germline V gene sequence: CDR1 MNHEY, CDR2 SVGAGI. The CDR3 covers 13 residues. V dropped 6 bases and J dropped 4; count of bases not matched to a gene: 1. The CDR3 here is CASRLAGYNEQFF. The CDR3 coding sequence is TGTGCCAGCAGGCTAGCGGGATACAATGAGCAGTTCTTC.

This clone was counted once. V gene TRBV11-2 combines with J gene TRBJ2-7; weak D call: TRBD2 (6 bases). The CDR3 has 12 residues. The germline V gene has CDR1 SGHAT and CDR2 FQNNGV. V lost 6 bases, J lost 4 bases, and 10 bases lay in between. The CDR3 spells CASRFGSYEQYF. The CDR3 nucleotides read TGTGCCAGCAGGTTCGGGAGTTACGAGCAGTACTTC.

The gene calls are TRBV19 and TRBJ2-1; D perhaps matches TRBD2 (5 bases). Germline CDR1 is LNHDA and CDR2 is SQIVND (reference sequence). V dropped 3 bases and J dropped 1 base, with 13 bases sitting between them. CDR3 size: 16 residues. For the CDR3, the DNA is TGTGCCAGTAGTATTTCCGGGATCTGGTCCTACAATGAGCAGTTCTTC. This gives the protein CASSISGIWSYNEQFF.

This clone appeared a single time. A junction end diverges from the germline sequence, so it may reflect a read error. This chain joins TRBV27 and TRBJ1-6; D not resolved. This CDR3 spans 12 amino acids. Germline CDR1 and CDR2: MNHEY and SMNVEV (reference sequence). This CDR3 reads CASSLLNSPLHF. CDR3 DNA: TGTGCCAGCAGCTTACTTAATTCTCCCCTCCACTTT.

V usage is TRBV7-8 and J usage is TRBJ2-7; a possible D gene is TRBD1 (6 bases). The CDR3 is 13 amino acids. Germline CDR1 SGHVS, CDR2 FQNEAQ. V was pared by 1 base and J by 7 bases, with 11 bases between. The DNA of the CDR3 is TGTGCCAGCAGCTTAGGACAGGTGGGAGAGCAGTACTTC. Its protein product is CASSLGQVGEQYF.

The chain links TRBV2 to TRBJ2-5; D unclear. The V gene lost 4 bases and the J gene lost 1 base, with 7 bases spanning the gap. The CDR3 is 13 amino acids. CDR1 and CDR2 from the germline V gene are SNHLY and FYNNEI. The CDR3 sequence: CASSVDIQETQYF. CDR3 DNA: TGTGCCAGCAGTGTTGACATCCAAGAGACCCAGTACTTC.

This rearrangement joins TRBV15 to TRBJ1-2; 7 bases align to TRBD1. Germline loops: CDR1 LNHNV, CDR2 YYDKDF (reference sequence). CDR3 length: 14 residues. Trimming cost V 6 bases and J 2 bases; bases outside gene matches: 6. This CDR3 reads CATSSVRGNYGYTF. CDR3 coding DNA: TGTGCCACCAGTTCGGTCAGGGGGAACTATGGCTACACCTTC.

The chain has TRBV19 and TRBJ1-5; maybe TRBD1 (5 bases). V was cut by 9 bases and J by 6 bases, with 12 bases left in between. The CDR3 has 12 amino acids. Per the germline V gene, CDR1 is LNHDA and CDR2 is SQIVND (reference sequence). DNA for the CDR3: TGTGCCAGCTGGCAGGGAGGTCAGCCCCAGCATTTT. Encoded protein: CASWQGGQPQHF.

The chain links TRBV7-9 to TRBJ1-1; 8 positions match TRBD1. The J segment lost 7 bases and the V segment lost 0 bases, leaving 4 bases of the junction unmatched. The CDR3 totals 14 residues. Germline lookup yields CDR1 SEHNR and CDR2 FQNEAQ (reference sequence). The CDR3 DNA reads as TGTGCCAGCAGCTTAGCACAGGGGGAGGATGAAGCTTTCTTT. This codes for CASSLAQGEDEAFF.

The CDR3 reads CASSPRQGANTEAFF. In DNA, the CDR3 is TGCGCCAGCAGCCCCCGACAGGGGGCAAACACTGAAGCTTTCTTT. The V gene is TRBV4-1, the J gene TRBJ1-1; TRBD1 matches 10 bases. The CDR3 contains 15 residues. Germline values: CDR1 MGHRA, CDR2 YSYEKL. V lost 4 bases and J lost 2; bases outside the gene matches: 4.

The chain has TRBV7-9 and TRBJ2-1; the D gene is possibly TRBD1 (6 bases). The V gene's germline CDR1 is SEHNR and CDR2 FQNEAQ (reference sequence). Trimming pared 6 bases from V and 2 bases from J, leaving 20 bases between. The CDR3 consists of 17 residues. The CDR3 protein is CASSSTLAGAAYNEQFF. The CDR3 region has the DNA TGTGCCAGCAGTTCGACCCTAGCAGGGGCTGCCTACAATGAGCAGTTCTTC.

This chain connects TRBV9 to TRBJ2-3, with 8 bases fitting TRBD1. This CDR3 region has 19 residues. The V and J ends lost 4 bases and 4 bases, in that order; junction bases with no gene match: 20. Germline assignment: CDR1 SGDLS and CDR2 YYNGEE. CDR3 sequence reads: CASSPYSEVTGDLADTQYF. The CDR3 nucleotides read TGTGCCAGCAGCCCTTACTCGGAGGTGACAGGGGATTTAGCAGATACGCAGTATTTT.

CDR3 in DNA: TGTGCCAGCAGCTCCCACAGTAAAATTAGCGGGAGGGAGACCGGGGAGCTGTTTTTT. Amino acids: CASSSHSKISGRETGELFF. The rearrangement joins TRBV7-9 to TRBJ2-2, with TRBD2 matching over 11 bases. J gave up 5 bases and V 4 bases, and 15 bases lay outside the gene matches. The length of the CDR3 is 19 residues. Germline loops: CDR1 SEHNR, CDR2 FQNEAQ (reference sequence).

The CDR3 DNA reads as TGTGCCAGCAGCTTGACCCGCACCGACAGGGGTGTGGAGACCCAGTACTTC. Encoded protein: CASSLTRTDRGVETQYF. The chain carries TRBV5-6 and TRBJ2-5; 8 bases map to TRBD1. J gave up 5 bases and V 1 base, and 13 bases lay outside the gene matches. The CDR3 covers 17 residues. Germline V CDR1 and CDR2: SGHDT, YYEEEE.

The chain combines TRBV9 with TRBJ2-1; 11 bases fit TRBD2. The length of the CDR3 is 15 residues. The germline V gene encodes CDR1 SGDLS and CDR2 YYNGEE. J lost 4 bases, V lost 0 bases, and 0 bases had no gene match. CDR3 in DNA: TGTGCCAGCAGCGTAGGACTAGCGGGGTACAATGAGCAGTTCTTC. This translates into CASSVGLAGYNEQFF.

This chain uses TRBV19 with TRBJ2-2; tentative D call: TRBD2 (6 bases). The CDR3 length is 14 residues. V lost 9 bases to trimming and J lost 5 bases, with 16 bases between them. CDR1 and CDR2 (germline): LNHDA, SQIVND (reference sequence). CDR3 residues: CASSSGGGTGELFF. Written as DNA, the CDR3 is TGTGCCAGCTCCTCGGGTGGGGGGACCGGGGAGCTGTTTTTT.

The chain employs TRBV28 and TRBJ2-7; 7 nucleotides align to TRBD1. Germline CDR1 is MDHEN and CDR2 is SYDVKM. The CDR3 is 12 residues long. J lost 4 bases, V lost 10 bases, and 7 bases had no gene match. CDR3 loop: CATGEGAYEQYF. For the CDR3, the DNA is TGTGCCACCGGCGAGGGGGCATACGAGCAGTACTTC.

The V call is TRBV19, the J call TRBJ2-1; TRBD1 matches 8 bases. Germline loops: CDR1 LNHDA, CDR2 SQIVND (reference sequence). The trim removed 9 bases at V and 7 bases at J, leaving 5 bases unmatched. The CDR3 is 12 amino acids. This chain's CDR3 is CASRQGMNEQFF. For the CDR3, the DNA is TGTGCCAGCCGACAGGGGATGAATGAGCAGTTCTTC. The variable domain in full, completed from reference TRBV19 and TRBJ2-1, reads DGGITQSPKYLFRKEGQNVTLSCEQNLNHDAMYWYRQDPGQGLRLIYYSQIVNDFQKGDIAEGYSVSREKKESFPLTVTSAQKNPTAFYLCASRQGMNEQFFGPGTRLTVL.

The chain employs TRBV5-6 and TRBJ2-1; TRBD2 matches at 13 bases. With 4 bases clipped from V and 0 bases from J, the junction kept 4 bases outside the gene matches. Germline V lookup: CDR1 SGHDT, CDR2 YYEEEE. The CDR3 extends over 17 amino acids. The DNA for the CDR3 is TGTGCCAGCAGCCCGGGACTAGCGGGAACCTCCTACAATGAGCAGTTCTTC. Residues: CASSPGLAGTSYNEQFF.

The rearrangement links TRBV14 to TRBJ2-3, with TRBD2 as a possible D gene (6 bases). CDR1 SGHDN and CDR2 FVKESK come from the germline V gene. Between the trimmed V and J ends, which lost 7 bases and 0 bases, there was a span of 8 bases. The CDR3 contains 13 residues. The CDR3 DNA is TGTGCCAGCACTAGCGCTAGCACAGATACGCAGTATTTT. Residues: CASTSASTDTQYF.

The J gene is TRBJ2-1, the V gene TRBV4-1, with no clear D. This CDR3 contains 14 residues. CDR1 is MGHRA, CDR2 YSYEKL, per germline. Trimming cost V 0 bases and J 3 bases, with 6 bases left between them. The CDR3 here is CASSQEANYNEQFF. The CDR3 DNA is TGCGCCAGCAGCCAAGAGGCAAACTACAATGAGCAGTTCTTC.

V usage is TRBV7-6 and J usage is TRBJ2-3; a weak D match, TRBD2 (5 bases). Trimming shortened V by 5 bases and J by 1 base, and 10 bases separated the two germline ends. The CDR3 extends over 14 amino acids. Germline CDR1 and CDR2: SGHVS and FNYEAQ. The CDR3 coding sequence is TGTGCCAGCAGCCCCGGGATGGGCACAGATACGCAGTATTTT. Its translation: CASSPGMGTDTQYF.

The genes are TRBV27 and TRBJ2-7; 8 bases line up with TRBD2. Trimming took 0 bases from V and 2 from J; bases not matched to a gene: 3. The length of the CDR3 is 15 residues. CDR1 is MNHEY and CDR2 is SMNVEV in the germline V gene (reference sequence). This CDR3 reads CASSLSAGGPYEQYF. DNA for the CDR3: TGTGCCAGCAGTTTATCTGCGGGAGGACCCTACGAGCAGTACTTC.

This clone was picked up one time. The DNA for the CDR3 is TGTGCCACCAGCTCGAATCGGGGTATGACAGATACGCAGTATTTT. This encodes CATSSNRGMTDTQYF. The V gene is TRBV15, the J gene TRBJ2-3; a possible D gene is TRBD2 (5 bases). Germline CDR1 LNHNV, CDR2 YYDKDF (reference sequence). Trimming removed 5 bases at V and 3 bases at J, with 15 bases between. The CDR3 extends over 15 amino acids.

The CDR3 nucleotides read TGTGCCAAACTAAGGTCCCGGGGAGCTAACTATGGCTACACCTTC. Its protein is CAKLRSRGANYGYTF. The chain couples TRBV2 to TRBJ1-2; D not certain. V was clipped by 10 bases and J by 0 bases, with 18 bases between them. Germline V gene sequence: CDR1 SNHLY, CDR2 FYNNEI. The CDR3 sequence is 15 residues long.

The CDR3 DNA follows: TGTGCCAGTATCATGGGGCGGGGTTTCACTGAAGCTTTCTTT. It codes for CASIMGRGFTEAFF. V gene TRBV19 combines with J gene TRBJ1-1, with D perhaps matching TRBD1 (5 bases). Germline V gives CDR1 LNHDA, CDR2 SQIVND (reference sequence). The V and J ends lost 7 bases and 4 bases respectively, with 16 bases between them. CDR3 length equals 14 residues.

The chain links TRBV5-1 to TRBJ2-7, with 9 bases fitting TRBD1. After removal of 3 bases from V and 2 bases from J, the junction contained 6 bases not matched to a gene. In germline, CDR1 is SGHRS, CDR2 YFSETQ. The CDR3 runs to 15 residues. The CDR3 DNA sequence: TGCGCCAGCAGCTCCTGGGACAGGGACCCCTACGAGCAGTACTTC. It is translated as CASSSWDRDPYEQYF.

The chain recombines TRBV11-3 with TRBJ1-2; 11 nucleotides line up with TRBD1. CDR1 is SGHNT and CDR2 is YENEEA in the germline V gene. The CDR3 consists of 16 residues. J gave up 3 bases and V 5 bases, and 8 bases lay outside the gene matches. CDR3: CASSPRTGGAHYGYTF. DNA for the CDR3: TGTGCCAGCAGCCCCAGGACAGGGGGCGCTCACTATGGCTACACCTTC.

The chain uses TRBV2 and TRBJ1-5; 7 bases line up with TRBD1. This CDR3 spans 14 amino acids. Germline trimming cut 0 bases from V and 4 bases from J; bases unmatched to any gene: 0. The V gene's germline CDR1 is SNHLY and CDR2 FYNNEI. Here the CDR3 reads CASSEAGQNQPQHF. CDR3 DNA sequence: TGTGCCAGCAGTGAAGCGGGACAGAATCAGCCCCAGCATTTT.

This sequence joins TRBV6-5 and TRBJ2-7; D is perhaps TRBD2 (6 bases). The CDR3 runs 14 residues. V was clipped by 2 bases and J by 2 bases, with 10 bases between them. CDR1 and CDR2 from the germline V gene are MNHEY and SVGAGI. The CDR3 coding sequence is TGTGCCAGCAGTTACGGGACGGGAGCCTACGAGCAGTACGTC. Its protein product is CASSYGTGAYEQYV.